One and the same sample provided the 7 T cell receptor beta chains below, sequenced in a study of blood T cell repertoires in COVID-19. Measured with immunoSEQ multiplex PCR; TCRdb has only the in-frame clones, and not every one. The repertoire holds roughly 220,000 clones, roughly 82% seen once, with 1.4% in the top ten. The sequenced material came from peripheral blood. These receptors were collected from a woman aged 40 to 49 who had recovered from COVID-19.

The chain couples TRBV7-8 to TRBJ1-2; D not certain. The CDR3 has 17 amino acids. The germline V gene encodes CDR1 SGHVS and CDR2 FQNEAQ. The V gene lost 2 bases and the J gene lost 0 bases, with 16 bases spanning the gap. The CDR3 spells CASSLYSSAATNYGYTF. CDR3 DNA: TGTGCCAGCAGCTTATATTCCTCGGCGGCCACTAACTATGGCTACACCTTC.

The chain employs TRBV4-1 and TRBJ2-5; weak D call: TRBD1 (5 bases). This CDR3 spans 15 amino acids. Trimming removed 1 base from V and 4 bases from J, with 13 bases in between. The germline CDR1 and CDR2 sequences are MGHRA and YSYEKL. The DNA for the CDR3 is TGCGCCAGCAGCCAAGGTGGGGCCTTGGGAGAGACCCAGTACTTC. Its translation is CASSQGGALGETQYF.

The sample holds one count of this clone. The V and J genes are TRBV5-6 and TRBJ2-5, with 9 bases aligning to TRBD2. Trimming removed 0 bases from V and 4 bases from J; junction bases left unmatched: 16. The CDR3 has 19 amino acids. Per the germline V gene, CDR1 is SGHDT and CDR2 is YYEEEE. In DNA form, the CDR3 reads TGTGCCAGCAGCTTGGTAGTAGCGGGGGATATCTTTCTTGGAGAGACCCAGTACTTC. It codes for CASSLVVAGDIFLGETQYF.

The V call is TRBV19, the J call TRBJ2-5; a weak D match, TRBD1 (6 bases). This CDR3 is built from 14 residues. Germline CDR1 is LNHDA and CDR2 is SQIVND (reference sequence). V lost 6 bases, J lost 2 bases, and 13 bases lay in between. The CDR3 DNA follows: TGTGCCAGTAGCCGGGACAATTTACAAGAGACCCAGTACTTC. Its protein is CASSRDNLQETQYF. The variable domain in full, completed from reference TRBV19 and TRBJ2-5, reads DGGITQSPKYLFRKEGQNVTLSCEQNLNHDAMYWYRQDPGQGLRLIYYSQIVNDFQKGDIAEGYSVSREKKESFPLTVTSAQKNPTAFYLCASSRDNLQETQYFGPGTRLLVL.

This chain joins TRBV2 and TRBJ2-7, with TRBD1 matching 8 bases. Germline V gives CDR1 SNHLY, CDR2 FYNNEI. Losses at the gene ends were 6 bases for V and 3 bases for J; bases not matched to a gene: 7. CDR3 length: 14 residues. CDR3 in DNA: TGTGCCAGCAGAACCGGGACAGGCTTCTACGAGCAGTACTTC. It encodes CASRTGTGFYEQYF.

The J gene is TRBJ2-1, the V gene TRBV19; D is ambiguous. The CDR3 contains 14 residues. V was shortened by 3 bases and J by 8 bases, with 14 bases between the two germline ends. Germline loops: CDR1 LNHDA, CDR2 SQIVND (reference sequence). For the CDR3, the DNA is TGTGCCAGTAGTATGAGACATCAAACCGATGAGCAGTTCTTC. It specifies CASSMRHQTDEQFF.

The gene calls are TRBV20-1 and TRBJ1-1; D gene ambiguous. V lost 3 bases and J 6 bases, leaving 11 bases between the germline ends. Per the germline V gene, CDR1 is DFQATT and CDR2 is SNEGSKA (reference sequence). The CDR3 has 12 residues. The CDR3 bases are TGCAGTGCTAGTCCGGGCGGGGCTGAAGCTTTCTTT. This gives the protein CSASPGGAEAFF.